One and the same sample provided the 17 T cell receptor beta chains below, sequenced in a study of CD8+ T cells in alopecia areata. Indicated treatment: oral pan-JAK inhibitor, 5-10 mg twice daily. Sequencing relied on a cDNA template that was reverse transcribed from extracted RNA. The repertoire was sequenced with immunoSEQ multiplex PCR; TCRdb's copy has only in-frame clones and lacks some. The sample lists a few hundred thousand clones, around two fifths seen once, with almost 0.5% in the top ten. The starting material was CD4+ T cells sorted from blood, obtained at approximately week 30, from a patient treated with tofacitinib. These receptors all stem from a human donor with alopecia areata.

This sequence joins TRBV7-2 and TRBJ2-7, with 10 bases matching TRBD1. The germline gives CDR1 SGHTA, CDR2 FQGNSA. The junction had 8 bases not matched to a gene; V was cut back by 2 bases and J by 10 bases. The CDR3 covers 14 residues. This CDR3 is CASSLTKWTGGQYF. For the CDR3, the DNA is TGTGCCAGCAGCTTAACCAAATGGACAGGGGGTCAGTACTTC.

The chain uses TRBV7-3 and TRBJ2-3; D remains ambiguous. The germline CDR1 and CDR2 sequences are SGHTA and FQGTGA. The CDR3 runs 17 residues. V lost 4 bases to trimming and J lost 2 bases, with 19 bases between them. DNA of the CDR3: TGTGCCAGCAGCTCTCGACCGGGTGGTTCTCCCACAGATACGCAGTATTTT. Its protein is CASSSRPGGSPTDTQYF. Looking up the rest from reference TRBV7-3 and TRBJ2-3 gives the full variable domain: GAGVSQTPSNKVTEKGKYVELRCDPISGHTALYWYRQSLGQGPEFLIYFQGTGAADDSGLPNDRFFAVRPEGSVSTLKIQRTERGDSAVYLCASSSRPGGSPTDTQYFGPGTRLTVL.

The chain employs TRBV27 and TRBJ2-3; TRBD2 might be the D (6 bases). V was cut by 3 bases and J by 1 base, with 11 bases left in between. The length of the CDR3 is 15 residues. Germline V gives CDR1 MNHEY, CDR2 SMNVEV (reference sequence). The CDR3 nucleotides are TGTGCCAGCAGTTTCTTGGCTAGCGGCACAGATACGCAGTATTTT. Residues: CASSFLASGTDTQYF.

This clone was recorded a few times. This chain links TRBV19 with TRBJ2-3; D is uncertain. Trimming took 7 bases from V and 0 from J, leaving 14 bases between them. CDR1 and CDR2 from the germline V gene are LNHDA and SQIVND (reference sequence). This CDR3 is 15 amino acids long. The DNA of the CDR3 is TGTGCCAGTACCTTCACAGACACCAGCACAGATACGCAGTATTTT. Protein product: CASTFTDTSTDTQYF.

This clone was found a few times. The chain links TRBV7-2 to TRBJ1-1; D might be TRBD1 (5 bases). CDR1 and CDR2 (germline): SGHTA, FQGNSA. Between the trimmed V and J ends, which lost 6 bases and 3 bases, there was a span of 14 bases. The CDR3 runs to 14 residues. The CDR3 loop is CASRVTRGDTEAFF. Written as DNA, the CDR3 is TGTGCCAGCAGAGTTACTAGAGGGGACACTGAAGCTTTCTTT.

This clone was picked up many times. The gene calls are TRBV2 and TRBJ2-3; D is perhaps TRBD2 (6 bases). V was clipped by 6 bases and J by 0 bases, with 7 bases between them. CDR1 is SNHLY and CDR2 is FYNNEI in the germline V gene. This CDR3 region has 13 residues. The CDR3 DNA sequence: TGTGCCAGCAGACGGGGGAGCACAGATACGCAGTATTTT. Residues: CASRRGSTDTQYF. Based on the CDR3 plus reference TRBV2 and TRBJ2-3, the full variable domain is EPEVTQTPSHQVTQMGQEVILRCVPISNHLYFYWYRQILGQKVEFLVSFYNNEISEKSEIFDDQFSVERPDGSNFTLKIRSTKLEDSAMYFCASRRGSTDTQYFGPGTRLTVL.

The chain combines TRBV6-5 with TRBJ1-4; a possible D gene is TRBD1 (5 bases). CDR1 and CDR2 from the germline V gene are MNHEY and SVGAGI. Deletions cut 6 bases from V and 8 bases from J, with 19 bases between. The CDR3 runs 15 residues. CDR3 sequence reads: CASRKRGAFGEKLFF. CDR3 bases: TGTGCCAGCAGGAAGAGAGGGGCGTTCGGGGAAAAACTGTTTTTT.

This clone turned up a few times. The V gene is TRBV10-3, the J gene TRBJ1-2; D gene ambiguous. Germline V gene lookup returns CDR1 ENHRY and CDR2 SYGVKD. The CDR3 runs to 13 residues. Deletions cut 6 bases from V and 5 bases from J, with 13 bases between. CDR3 DNA: TGTGCCATCAGCGGAGACGGTAAATATGGCTACACCTTC. As protein: CAISGDGKYGYTF.

This clone was seen more than once but under ten times. The J gene is TRBJ2-2, the V gene TRBV30; D gene ambiguous. This CDR3 has 14 residues. Germline CDR1 and CDR2: GTSNPN and SVGIG (reference sequence). Deletions cut 4 bases from V and 2 bases from J, with 11 bases between. The CDR3 sequence is CAWKAGHNTGELFF. The DNA of the CDR3 is TGTGCCTGGAAAGCCGGGCACAACACCGGGGAGCTGTTTTTT.

This clone appeared a few times. The CDR3 region is CASSSKHSGQSGNTIYF. CDR3 bases: TGTGCCAGCTCATCGAAACATTCAGGTCAATCTGGAAACACCATATATTTT. The chain has TRBV18 and TRBJ1-3; D is undetermined. The V end was cut by 5 bases, the J end by 1 base, with 18 bases between. Germline CDR1 KGHSH, CDR2 LQKENI. This CDR3 region has 17 residues.

This clone turned up a few times. The CDR3 loop is CASSDSLLAGGYNEQFF. The DNA for the CDR3 is TGTGCCAGCAGTGATTCCCTCCTAGCGGGAGGCTACAATGAGCAGTTCTTC. V usage is TRBV25-1 and J usage is TRBJ2-1, with 11 bases matching TRBD2. Germline V gene lookup returns CDR1 MGHDK and CDR2 SYGVNS. After removal of 3 bases from V and 3 bases from J, the junction contained 7 bases not matched to a gene. The CDR3 has 17 amino acids.

V is TRBV9 and J is TRBJ2-7; TRBD1 is a possible D gene (5 bases). The V gene's germline CDR1 is SGDLS and CDR2 YYNGEE. This CDR3 comprises 15 residues. V lost 2 bases, J lost 2 bases, and 14 bases lay in between. CDR3 amino acids: CASSVGGASAYEQYF. The CDR3 DNA is TGTGCCAGCAGCGTGGGTGGGGCCTCGGCCTACGAGCAGTACTTC.

The rearrangement uses TRBV4-1 and TRBJ2-7; 8 bases line up with TRBD2. The CDR3 is made up of 18 amino acids. The V and J ends lost 4 bases and 4 bases, in that order; junction bases with no gene match: 18. The germline V gene has CDR1 MGHRA and CDR2 YSYEKL. CDR3 in DNA: TGCGCCAGCAGCCTAAAATGGCCGGGACTAGAGAAGGGGTACGAGCAGTACTTC. The encoded protein is CASSLKWPGLEKGYEQYF.

The chain combines TRBV5-1 with TRBJ2-1, with D perhaps TRBD2 (5 bases). The V and J ends lost 3 bases and 2 bases respectively, with 9 bases between them. CDR1 and CDR2 (germline): SGHRS, YFSETQ. There are 14 residues in the CDR3. The CDR3 DNA reads as TGCGCCAGCAGCTGGGAGCGTGCCTACAATGAGCAGTTCTTC. Amino acid sequence: CASSWERAYNEQFF.

A few counts support this clone. This chain joins TRBV7-9 and TRBJ2-3; no definite D call. V was clipped by 2 bases and J by 3 bases, with 6 bases between them. The CDR3 covers 13 residues. Germline CDR1 is SEHNR and CDR2 is FQNEAQ (reference sequence). The CDR3 region is CASSLPPTDTQYF. CDR3 sequence (DNA): TGTGCCAGCAGCTTACCTCCAACAGATACGCAGTATTTT.

This clone was detected only a few times. V usage is TRBV6-6 and J usage is TRBJ2-5; D gene ambiguous. The CDR3 spans 13 residues. CDR1 is MNHNY and CDR2 is SVGAGI in the germline V gene (reference sequence). Trimming took off 7 bases at V and 4 bases at J, with 13 bases between the two ends. Written as DNA, the CDR3 is TGTGCCAGCATGCAGTCGGGCCCAGAGACCCAGTACTTC. Translation: CASMQSGPETQYF.

The chain has TRBV4-2 and TRBJ2-5; either TRBD1 or TRBD2 may supply D (5 bases each). CDR1 and CDR2 (germline): LGHNA, YNFKEQ. V dropped 3 bases and J dropped 3 bases, with 11 bases sitting between them. The length of the CDR3 is 14 residues. The CDR3 loop reads CASSQGPTKETQYF. Written as DNA, the CDR3 is TGTGCCAGCAGCCAGGGACCAACAAAAGAGACCCAGTACTTC.